The 6 T cell receptor beta chains listed next were all sequenced from one sample in a study of somatic mutations in cytotoxic T cells in rheumatoid arthritis. Here immunoSEQ multiplex PCR was the method, and the copy in TCRdb shows in-frame clones only, minus some. The sample has 20,000 or so clones, 85% seen once. Material: CD8+ T cells sorted from blood. These receptors were obtained from a woman between 40 and 50 years old with rheumatoid arthritis.

This clone occurred a few times. The chain carries TRBV10-3 and TRBJ1-6; no clear D. Trimming took 4 bases from V and 2 from J, leaving 6 bases between them. From germline, CDR1 is ENHRY and CDR2 SYGVKD. This CDR3 has 14 residues. The CDR3 spells CAISGAAYNSPLHF. In DNA, the CDR3 is TGTGCCATCAGTGGCGCTGCCTATAATTCACCCCTCCACTTT.

The V gene is TRBV11-3, the J gene TRBJ2-3; tentatively, D is TRBD1 (5 bases). The CDR3 has 14 residues. The V gene's germline CDR1 is SGHNT and CDR2 YENEEA. V was clipped by 4 bases and J by 4 bases, with 12 bases between them. CDR3 in amino acids: CASSSGLGADTQYF. DNA for the CDR3: TGTGCCAGCAGCTCAGGCTTAGGGGCAGATACGCAGTATTTT.

The V gene is TRBV7-2, the J gene TRBJ2-3; D gene ambiguous. Trimming took 3 bases from V and 0 from J, leaving 13 bases between them. This CDR3 has 16 amino acids. Germline V gene sequence: CDR1 SGHTA, CDR2 FQGNSA. The CDR3 bases are TGTGCCAGCAGCTTGGGCATCGTGTCTAGCACAGATACGCAGTATTTT. Encoded protein: CASSLGIVSSTDTQYF.

The chain has TRBV2 and TRBJ1-1, with a possible D match to TRBD1 (5 bases). Germline CDR1 and CDR2: SNHLY and FYNNEI. V shed 10 bases and J shed 4 bases, with 10 bases lying between them. The CDR3 totals 11 residues. The CDR3 DNA is TGTGCCAAAGGGGCAGGCACTGAAGCTTTCTTT. Its translation: CAKGAGTEAFF.

J is TRBJ2-3 and V is TRBV7-3, with TRBD2 matching over 10 bases. V gave up 2 bases and J gave up 6 bases; unmatched junction bases: 5. The germline V gene has CDR1 SGHTA and CDR2 FQGTGA. The CDR3 spans 15 residues. Here the CDR3 DNA reads TGTGCCAGCAGCTTACTAGCGGGGGATCTGGATACGCAGTATTTT. Translation: CASSLLAGDLDTQYF. The full variable domain, completed using reference TRBV7-3 and TRBJ2-3, is GAGVSQTPSNKVTEKGKYVELRCDPISGHTALYWYRQSLGQGPEFLIYFQGTGAADDSGLPNDRFFAVRPEGSVSTLKIQRTERGDSAVYLCASSLLAGDLDTQYFGPGTRLTVL.

This clone was recorded once. The chain couples TRBV9 to TRBJ2-1, with 10 bases that match TRBD2. This CDR3 contains 15 residues. CDR1 and CDR2 (germline): SGDLS, YYNGEE. With 4 bases clipped from V and 8 bases from J, the junction kept 9 bases outside the gene matches. As DNA, the CDR3 is TGTGCCAGCAGCCCGGGGACTAGCGTAGTAGATGAGCAGTTCTTC. Its protein product is CASSPGTSVVDEQFF.